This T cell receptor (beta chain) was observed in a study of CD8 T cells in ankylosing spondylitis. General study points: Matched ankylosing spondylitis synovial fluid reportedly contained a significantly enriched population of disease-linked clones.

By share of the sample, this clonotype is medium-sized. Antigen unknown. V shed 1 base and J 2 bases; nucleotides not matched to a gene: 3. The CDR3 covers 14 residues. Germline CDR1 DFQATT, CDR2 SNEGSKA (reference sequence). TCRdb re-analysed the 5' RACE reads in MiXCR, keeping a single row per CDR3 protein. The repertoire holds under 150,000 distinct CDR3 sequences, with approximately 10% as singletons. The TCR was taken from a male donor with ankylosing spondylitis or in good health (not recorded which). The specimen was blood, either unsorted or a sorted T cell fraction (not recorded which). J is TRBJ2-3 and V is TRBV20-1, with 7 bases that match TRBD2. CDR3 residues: CSARASGDTDTQYF. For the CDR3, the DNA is TGCAGTGCTAGAGCTAGCGGCGACACAGATACGCAGTATTTT.